These T cell receptor beta chains were read from a single sample in a study of shared clonotypes between healthy human individuals. Profiling relied on immunoSEQ multiplex PCR, and the TCRdb table lists in-frame clones only, not all of them. The table shows some 2.1 million clones, with 93% occurring only once. Specimen: naive CD8+ T cells from PBMCs. These TCRs come from a man aged 18 to 29 in good health. Some clones in this sample may be carry-over from other donors' samples. The CDR3 runs from the conserved cysteine through the conserved F or W. A D gene is named only where the DNA matches it firmly. Not every row has a clone size; where given, it reads once, few, many or a size class.

CDR3nt: TGTGCCAGTTCCAGGGTCGGGCACACCGGGGAGCTGTTTTTT
CDR3aa: CASSRVGHTGELFF
v_gene: TRBV28
d_gene: NA
abundance: NA
j_gene: TRBJ2-2

CDR3nt: TGTGCCAGCAGCCCCCGGGGGGGAGGAGACTCCTACGAGCAGTACTTC
CDR3aa: CASSPRGGGDSYEQYF
v_gene: TRBV14
d_gene: TRBD2
abundance: NA
j_gene: TRBJ2-7

CDR3nt: TGCGCCAGCAGCCCGTCCCGGGACAGGATGAACACCGGGGAGCTGTTTTTT
CDR3aa: CASSPSRDRMNTGELFF
v_gene: TRBV5-1
d_gene: TRBD1
abundance: once
j_gene: TRBJ2-2

CDR3nt: TGTGCCAGTAGTATAGGAGGACAGCTGAACACTGAAGCTTTCTTT
CDR3aa: CASSIGGQLNTEAFF
v_gene: TRBV19
d_gene: NA
abundance: NA
j_gene: TRBJ1-1

CDR3nt: TGTGCCAGCAGCTTAGGAGGAACCTACGAGCAGTACTTC
CDR3aa: CASSLGGTYEQYF
v_gene: TRBV7-9
d_gene: NA
abundance: NA
j_gene: TRBJ2-7

CDR3nt: TGTGCCAGCAGCTTATACGCAGGGAACACTGAAGCTTTCTTT
CDR3aa: CASSLYAGNTEAFF
v_gene: TRBV7-8
d_gene: NA
abundance: NA
j_gene: TRBJ1-1

CDR3nt: TGTGCCAGCAGCGTGATCAGAGTTAATGAAAAACTGTTTTTT
CDR3aa: CASSVIRVNEKLFF
v_gene: TRBV9
d_gene: NA
abundance: NA
j_gene: TRBJ1-4

CDR3nt: TGTGCCAGCAGCGACATAGGGAGGACCACAGATACGCAGTATTTT
CDR3aa: CASSDIGRTTDTQYF
v_gene: TRBV5-5
d_gene: NA
abundance: NA
j_gene: TRBJ2-3

CDR3nt: TGTGCCATCAGCAGAACGGGTGAAGCCCAGCCCCAGCATTTT
CDR3aa: CAISRTGEAQPQHF
v_gene: TRBV10-3
d_gene: NA
abundance: NA
j_gene: TRBJ1-5

CDR3nt: TGTGCCAGCAGCTCCGGGACTAGCGTGGCAGATACGCAGTATTTT
CDR3aa: CASSSGTSVADTQYF
v_gene: TRBV7-2
d_gene: TRBD2
abundance: NA
j_gene: TRBJ2-3

CDR3nt: TGTGCCAGCGCGGCTAGCGGCGGGAGCTACGAGCAGTACTTC
CDR3aa: CASAASGGSYEQYF
v_gene: TRBV7-9
d_gene: TRBD2
abundance: NA
j_gene: TRBJ2-7

CDR3nt: TGTGCCAGCAGCCCGGGGGCAGGGGGCCTGAGCAGCTATGGCTACACCTTC
CDR3aa: CASSPGAGGLSSYGYTF
v_gene: TRBV7-9
d_gene: TRBD1
abundance: once
j_gene: TRBJ1-2

CDR3nt: TGTGCCAGCAGTCCGGGAACTCAGCCCCAGCATTTT
CDR3aa: CASSPGTQPQHF
v_gene: TRBV27
d_gene: NA
abundance: NA
j_gene: TRBJ1-5

CDR3nt: TGTGCCAGCAGCTTCGGGGGCCGGGTTGAAGCTTTCTTT
CDR3aa: CASSFGGRVEAFF
v_gene: TRBV5-5
d_gene: NA
abundance: once
j_gene: TRBJ1-1

CDR3nt: TGTGCCAGCAGGAAGCGGGAGGGCCTTGGCGGGGAGCTGTTTTTT
CDR3aa: CASRKREGLGGELFF
v_gene: TRBV11-2
d_gene: TRBD2
abundance: NA
j_gene: TRBJ2-2

CDR3nt: TGCGCCAGCAGCCCCGGACTAGATTTGTACGAGCAGTACTTC
CDR3aa: CASSPGLDLYEQYF
v_gene: TRBV5-1
d_gene: TRBD2
abundance: NA
j_gene: TRBJ2-7

CDR3nt: TGTGCCAGCAGCTTTAGCCAACAGGGGGCCCTCAATCAGCCCCAGCATTTT
CDR3aa: CASSFSQQGALNQPQHF
v_gene: TRBV12-1
d_gene: NA
abundance: NA
j_gene: TRBJ1-5

CDR3nt: TGTGCCAGCAGTCTAGCGGGGCCCCCTAGCTCCTACAATGAGCAGTTCTTC
CDR3aa: CASSLAGPPSSYNEQFF
v_gene: TRBV2
d_gene: TRBD2
abundance: NA
j_gene: TRBJ2-1

CDR3nt: TGTGCCAGCAGCTTAGGGGTAGCGGGGGGCTACAATGAGCAGTTCTTC
CDR3aa: CASSLGVAGGYNEQFF
v_gene: TRBV7-6
d_gene: TRBD2
abundance: NA
j_gene: TRBJ2-1

CDR3nt: TGTGCCAGCAGCTTCCCGGGACCCATCAATGAGCAGTTCTTC
CDR3aa: CASSFPGPINEQFF
v_gene: TRBV5-5
d_gene: NA
abundance: NA
j_gene: TRBJ2-1

CDR3nt: TGTGCCAGCAGCCCGACCCTAGCGGGGGGTAGGGAGCAGTACTTC
CDR3aa: CASSPTLAGGREQYF
v_gene: TRBV7-9
d_gene: TRBD2
abundance: NA
j_gene: TRBJ2-7

CDR3nt: TGTGCCAGCAGTTCGGGGGCGAACTATGGCTACACCTTC
CDR3aa: CASSSGANYGYTF
v_gene: TRBV27
d_gene: NA
abundance: NA
j_gene: TRBJ1-2

CDR3nt: TGTGCCAGCAGCTCAAACACCGGGGAGCTGTTTTTT
CDR3aa: CASSSNTGELFF
v_gene: TRBV9
d_gene: NA
abundance: NA
j_gene: TRBJ2-2

CDR3nt: TGTGCCAGCAGCACCCAAGGACGGTACCAAGAGACCCAGTACTTC
CDR3aa: CASSTQGRYQETQYF
v_gene: TRBV9
d_gene: NA
abundance: NA
j_gene: TRBJ2-5

CDR3nt: TGTGCCAGCACCACCCTGGGGGTTAGCAATCAGCCCCAGCATTTT
CDR3aa: CASTTLGVSNQPQHF
v_gene: TRBV28
d_gene: NA
abundance: NA
j_gene: TRBJ1-5

CDR3nt: TGTGCCAGCAGTTTGTTACAGGGGGATGAGCAGTTCTTC
CDR3aa: CASSLLQGDEQFF
v_gene: TRBV28
d_gene: TRBD1
abundance: NA
j_gene: TRBJ2-1

CDR3nt: TGTGCCAGCAGTGAATTTTCGTACAATGAGCAGTTCTTC
CDR3aa: CASSEFSYNEQFF
v_gene: TRBV25-1
d_gene: NA
abundance: NA
j_gene: TRBJ2-1

CDR3nt: TGTGCCAGTAGTATCAAGGGGGCGCGAATAGCTTTCTTT
CDR3aa: CASSIKGARIAFF
v_gene: TRBV19
d_gene: TRBD1
abundance: NA
j_gene: TRBJ1-1

CDR3nt: TGCGCCAGCAGCCACTCCCCCGGGGAGCTGTTTTTT
CDR3aa: CASSHSPGELFF
v_gene: TRBV4-1
d_gene: NA
abundance: NA
j_gene: TRBJ2-2

CDR3nt: TGTGCCAGCAGCCCCCGAGGGGGCACAATGAACACTGAAGCTTTCTTT
CDR3aa: CASSPRGGTMNTEAFF
v_gene: TRBV13
d_gene: TRBD1
abundance: NA
j_gene: TRBJ1-1

CDR3nt: TGCGCCAGCAGCCATGGACTAGCGGGAGGTAATGAGCAGTTCTTC
CDR3aa: CASSHGLAGGNEQFF
v_gene: TRBV4-1
d_gene: TRBD2
abundance: NA
j_gene: TRBJ2-1

CDR3nt: TGCAGCGTTGAATTGGTAGCGGGAGGTACCGGGGAGCTGTTTTTT
CDR3aa: CSVELVAGGTGELFF
v_gene: TRBV29-1
d_gene: TRBD2
abundance: NA
j_gene: TRBJ2-2

CDR3nt: TGTGCCAGCAGCTCCTTATCGGGCGAGCAGTACTTC
CDR3aa: CASSSLSGEQYF
v_gene: TRBV11-2
d_gene: NA
abundance: NA
j_gene: TRBJ2-7

CDR3nt: TGTGCCAGTATGAAAGCAGGGGGCGAGAGGTACTATGGCTACACCTTC
CDR3aa: CASMKAGGERYYGYTF
v_gene: TRBV19
d_gene: TRBD1
abundance: NA
j_gene: TRBJ1-2

CDR3nt: TGTGCCAGTAGTATATCCCCCGGGAACCGCTACGAGCAGTACTTC
CDR3aa: CASSISPGNRYEQYF
v_gene: TRBV19
d_gene: NA
abundance: NA
j_gene: TRBJ2-7

CDR3nt: TGTGCCAGCGGTACGGGGTTCGACATTCAGTACTTC
CDR3aa: CASGTGFDIQYF
v_gene: TRBV28
d_gene: NA
abundance: NA
j_gene: TRBJ2-4

CDR3nt: TGTGCCAGCAGAGACGTGGGTTTCCTCCCTGAAGCTTTCTTT
CDR3aa: CASRDVGFLPEAFF
v_gene: TRBV7-9
d_gene: NA
abundance: NA
j_gene: TRBJ1-1

CDR3nt: TGCGCCAGCAGTGACCAGATCGGACTTGACTCCTACGAGCAGTACTTC
CDR3aa: CASSDQIGLDSYEQYF
v_gene: TRBV10-1
d_gene: NA
abundance: NA
j_gene: TRBJ2-7

CDR3nt: TGTGCCTGGAGTGTCAGTCAAGAGACCCAGTACTTC
CDR3aa: CAWSVSQETQYF
v_gene: TRBV30
d_gene: NA
abundance: NA
j_gene: TRBJ2-5

CDR3nt: TGTGCCAGCAGTTTATTGGACTACGAGCAGTACTTC
CDR3aa: CASSLLDYEQYF
v_gene: TRBV28
d_gene: NA
abundance: NA
j_gene: TRBJ2-7

CDR3nt: TGTGCCAGCAGTTTATACACCGGGACTAGCCACGAGCAGTACTTC
CDR3aa: CASSLYTGTSHEQYF
v_gene: TRBV28
d_gene: TRBD2
abundance: once
j_gene: TRBJ2-7

CDR3nt: TGTGCCACCAGCAGAGATAGGGGGCGATACTATGGCTACACCTTC
CDR3aa: CATSRDRGRYYGYTF
v_gene: TRBV15
d_gene: TRBD1
abundance: NA
j_gene: TRBJ1-2

CDR3nt: TGTGCCAGCAGTCCGCTAGCGGGAGGGTACACCGGGGAGCTGTTTTTT
CDR3aa: CASSPLAGGYTGELFF
v_gene: TRBV28
d_gene: TRBD2
abundance: once
j_gene: TRBJ2-2

CDR3nt: TGCGCCAGCAGCCATAGCAGGGACTTCTACGAGCAGTACTTC
CDR3aa: CASSHSRDFYEQYF
v_gene: TRBV4-3
d_gene: NA
abundance: NA
j_gene: TRBJ2-7